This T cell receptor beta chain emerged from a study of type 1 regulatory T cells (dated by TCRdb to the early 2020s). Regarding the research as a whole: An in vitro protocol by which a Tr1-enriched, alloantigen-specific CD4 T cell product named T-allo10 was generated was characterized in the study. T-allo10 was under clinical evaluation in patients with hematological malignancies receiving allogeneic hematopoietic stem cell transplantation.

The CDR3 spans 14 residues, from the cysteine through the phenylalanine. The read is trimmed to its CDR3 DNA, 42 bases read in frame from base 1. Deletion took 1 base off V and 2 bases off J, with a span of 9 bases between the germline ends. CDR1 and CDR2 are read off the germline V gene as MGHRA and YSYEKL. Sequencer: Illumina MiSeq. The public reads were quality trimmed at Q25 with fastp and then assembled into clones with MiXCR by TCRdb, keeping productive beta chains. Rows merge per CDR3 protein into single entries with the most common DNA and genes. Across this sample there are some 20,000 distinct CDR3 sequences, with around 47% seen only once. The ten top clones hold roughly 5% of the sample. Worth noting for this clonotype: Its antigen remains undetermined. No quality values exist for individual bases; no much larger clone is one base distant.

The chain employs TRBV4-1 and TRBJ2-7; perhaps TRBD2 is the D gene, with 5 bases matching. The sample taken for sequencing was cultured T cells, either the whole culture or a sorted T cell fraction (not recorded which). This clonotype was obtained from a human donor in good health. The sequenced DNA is TGCGCCAGCAGCCAAGCCGCCGGGGCCTACGAGCAGTACTTC. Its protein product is CASSQAAGAYEQYF.